The sequence of this T cell receptor (beta chain) was determined in a study of control samples from healthy donors and cancer patients. The CDR3 spans 14 residues. The germline gives CDR1 LNHDA, CDR2 SQIVND (reference sequence). The trim removed 0 bases at V and 14 bases at J, leaving 7 bases unmatched. Assay used: immunoSEQ multiplex PCR; TCRdb lists only in-frame clones, some missing. The sample holds approximately 100,000 clones; almost 85% are singletons and the top ten take about 2%. The gene calls are TRBV19 and TRBJ2-1; 10 nucleotides agree with TRBD2. The sample taken for sequencing was blood. The receptor comes from a man aged 55 to 70 in good health. In DNA form, the CDR3 reads TGTGCCAGTAGTATAGATAGGCGAACTAGCGGGGAGTTCTTC. Translation gives CASSIDRRTSGEFF.